In this sample, the clone carrying this T cell receptor (beta chain) turned up a few times. Its antigen is unidentified. Sample-barcoded 5' priming and a J-beta primer mix drove a second PCR of roughly 6 to 12 cycles. MiXCR was run by TCRdb on the 5' RACE reads, yielding one entry per CDR3 protein. The table lists 1,500,000 or so distinct CDR3 sequences, approximately 59% of them singletons, with approximately 7% in the top ten. These data originate in a study of blood T cells in healthy people across ages. Whole-study findings and limits: The study found more naive CD4+ cells and higher diversity in long-lived than aged donors.

The clonotype was recovered from a man younger than 35 in good health. The sequenced material came from blood.

CDR3 amino acids: CASSLMSSLLVWNEQFF. In DNA, the CDR3 is TGTGCCAGCAGCTTGATGAGCTCCTTACTAGTGTGGAATGAGCAGTTCTTC. This chain joins TRBV5-5 and TRBJ2-1, with D possibly being TRBD2 (5 bases). V shed 1 base and J shed 7 bases, with 21 bases lying between them. Germline V CDR1 and CDR2: SGHKS, YYEKEE (reference sequence). There are 17 residues in the CDR3. Together with reference TRBV5-5 and TRBJ2-1, the CDR3 gives the full variable domain: DAGVTQSPTHLIKTRGQQVTLRCSPISGHKSVSWYQQVLGQGPQFIFQYYEKEERGRGNFPDRFSARQFPNYSSELNVNALLLGDSALYLCASSLMSSLLVWNEQFFGPGTRLTVL.